This T cell receptor beta chain was identified during a study of T cells in Graves' hyperthyroidism and ophthalmopathy. RNA transcripts served as the template for amplifying TCR beta CDR3 regions. Using the HTBI primer set, a first-round RT-PCR was run on the TCR CDR3. MiXCR was run by TCRdb on the multiplex PCR reads, yielding one entry per CDR3 protein. The sample has hundreds of thousands of distinct CDR3 sequences, 20% to 30% seen once. This clonotype was seen many times. Patients aged 18 to 65 had newly diagnosed hyperthyroidism that had lasted under 2 months. Exclusion followed for patients with uncontrolled infection, other autoimmune disease, pregnancy or lactation. CDR1 is LNHDA and CDR2 is SQIVND in the germline V gene (reference sequence). The CDR3 is 13 residues long. The V gene lost 2 bases and the J gene lost 5 bases, with 6 bases spanning the gap.

The sequencing sample was made of blood. This chain connects TRBV19 to TRBJ2-2, with D perhaps TRBD1 (6 bases). The sequence was collected from a man aged 40-49 years with Graves' hyperthyroidism that later progressed to Graves' ophthalmopathy. The CDR3 DNA is TGTGCCAGTAGTATACAGGGGACCGGGGAGCTGTTTTTT. It translates to CASSIQGTGELFF.